The next 16 T cell receptor beta chains were all read from a single sample in a study of beta chain features in type 1 diabetes. Every bit of the isolated RNA underwent reverse transcription, so sequencing read expressed TCRB transcripts. Generated by immunoSEQ multiplex PCR, the TCRdb table keeps only in-frame clones and is missing some. The profile shows some 220,000 clones, under 13% of them singletons. The specimen was central memory CD4+ T cells from blood. These TCRs come from a man between 18 and 35 years old in good health.

A note on this clone: The sample contains more than one DNA sequence encoding this CDR3. This chain uses TRBV28 with TRBJ2-5; D could derive from TRBD1 or TRBD2 (7 bases each). Germline V gene data show CDR1 as MDHEN and CDR2 as SYDVKM. The V and J ends lost 8 bases and 5 bases respectively, with 12 bases between them. The CDR3 length is 12 residues. The CDR3 sequence: CASSQGGETQYF. Here the CDR3 DNA reads TGTGCCAGCTCCCAGGGGGGGGAGACCCAGTACTTC. The whole variable domain, remainder taken from reference TRBV28 and TRBJ2-5, is DVKVTQSSRYLVKRTGEKVFLECVQDMDHENMFWYRQDPGLGLRLIYFSYDVKMKEKGDIPEGYSVSREKKERFSLILESASTNQTSMYLCASSQGGETQYFGPGTRLLVL.

The table lists this clone with a few counts. This chain connects TRBV9 to TRBJ2-2, with D perhaps matching TRBD1 (5 bases). V lost 3 bases and J 6 bases, leaving 15 bases between the germline ends. CDR3 length equals 15 residues. Germline V gives CDR1 SGDLS, CDR2 YYNGEE. CDR3 DNA sequence: TGTGCCAGCAGCGCAGGACACCCCGAAGCCGGGGAGCTGTTTTTT. It codes for CASSAGHPEAGELFF.

In this sample, this clone turned up a few times. Within the sample, other DNA sequences also encode this same CDR3. J is TRBJ2-7 and V is TRBV2; D call uncertain. Germline loops: CDR1 SNHLY, CDR2 FYNNEI. The CDR3 totals 13 residues. Between the trimmed V and J ends, which lost 6 bases and 1 base, there was a span of 10 bases. The DNA for the CDR3 is TGTGCCAGCAGCCTAGGACGTTCCTACGAGCAGTACTTC. It specifies CASSLGRSYEQYF.

This chain uses TRBV5-1 with TRBJ2-7; 7 bases line up with TRBD1. CDR1 is SGHRS and CDR2 is YFSETQ in the germline V gene. The V segment lost 0 bases and the J segment 3 bases; nucleotides outside the gene matches: 6. The CDR3 sequence is 15 residues long. The CDR3 spells CASSLAAGGIYEQYF. CDR3 sequence (DNA): TGCGCCAGCAGCTTGGCGGCAGGGGGTATCTACGAGCAGTACTTC.

Concerning this clone: A read error may produce the germline difference seen at one junction end. This chain joins TRBV7-2 and TRBJ2-7, with D unclear. In germline, CDR1 is SGHTA, CDR2 FQGNSA. The CDR3 contains 15 residues. CDR3 nucleotide sequence: TGTGCCAGCAGCGTAGCCACTCAGGAAGCCTACGAGCAGTACTTC. Amino acid sequence: CASSVATQEAYEQYF.

This clone was recorded a few times. V gene TRBV29-1 combines with J gene TRBJ1-4; D unclear. V gave up 6 bases and J gave up 0 bases, with 11 bases separating them. Germline assignment: CDR1 SQVTM and CDR2 ANQGSEA. The CDR3 sequence is 14 residues long. CDR3 in DNA: TGCAGCGTCGGGAATAGAGCAACTAATGAAAAACTGTTTTTT. Residues: CSVGNRATNEKLFF.

This clone showed up just a few times. V is TRBV7-2 and J is TRBJ2-4; possible D gene TRBD2, 6 bases. With 1 base removed from V and 7 bases from J, the gap between germline ends came to 11 bases. CDR1 SGHTA and CDR2 FQGNSA come from the germline V gene. This CDR3 comprises 14 residues. CDR3 DNA sequence: TGTGCCAGCAGCTTAGAGCGGGCAGGGAACATTCAGTACTTC. Translating gives CASSLERAGNIQYF.

This clone showed up many times. V is TRBV5-6 and J is TRBJ2-1, with 8 bases aligning to TRBD1. Trimming removed 3 bases from V and 0 bases from J; junction bases left unmatched: 14. CDR3 length equals 19 residues. The germline gives CDR1 SGHDT, CDR2 YYEEEE. CDR3 residues: CASSWDRSNRGNSYNEQFF. CDR3 nucleotides: TGTGCCAGCAGCTGGGACAGGTCGAATCGGGGTAACTCCTACAATGAGCAGTTCTTC. The complete variable domain, with remaining parts taken from reference TRBV5-6 and TRBJ2-1, reads DAGVTQSPTHLIKTRGQQVTLRCSPKSGHDTVSWYQQALGQGPQFIFQYYEEEERQRGNFPDRFSGHQFPNYSSELNVNALLLGDSALYLCASSWDRSNRGNSYNEQFFGPGTRLTVL.

V and J are TRBV6-5 and TRBJ2-3; maybe TRBD2 (6 bases). The CDR3 is 13 amino acids. Trimming left V 6 bases short and J 5 bases short, with 12 bases between. CDR1 and CDR2 from the germline V gene are MNHEY and SVGAGI. The CDR3: CASSPAGRDTQYF. CDR3 nucleotide sequence: TGTGCCAGCAGCCCCGCGGGGCGAGATACGCAGTATTTT.

The chain uses TRBV4-2 and TRBJ2-1; 12 nucleotides agree with TRBD2. Germline loops: CDR1 LGHNA, CDR2 YNFKEQ. The CDR3 loop spans 18 amino acids. The V and J ends lost 3 bases and 7 bases, in that order; junction bases with no gene match: 13. This CDR3 reads CASSQVLAGGPLGNEQFF. In nucleotides, the CDR3 is TGTGCCAGCAGCCAGGTTCTAGCGGGAGGGCCTTTAGGGAATGAGCAGTTCTTC.

This clone was seen a handful of times. Here the CDR3 reads CASSPPETAIREQFF. The CDR3 region has the DNA TGTGCCAGCTCACCACCAGAGACAGCGATCCGCGAGCAGTTCTTC. The chain combines TRBV18 with TRBJ2-1, with D tentatively TRBD1 (5 bases). The V gene's germline CDR1 is KGHSH and CDR2 LQKENI. CDR3 length equals 15 residues. Trimming shortened V by 0 bases and J by 10 bases, and 16 bases separated the two germline ends.

This clone appeared once. The V and J genes are TRBV6-5 and TRBJ2-7, with a possible D match to TRBD2 (6 bases). Germline CDR1 is MNHEY and CDR2 is SVGAGI. The CDR3 extends over 13 amino acids. The germline V and J ends were trimmed by 4 bases and 2 bases, with 9 bases remaining between them. As DNA, the CDR3 is TGTGCCAGCAGTTCCTGGAGGGCCTACGAGCAGTACTTC. As protein: CASSSWRAYEQYF.

The J gene is TRBJ2-1, the V gene TRBV27; D not resolved. Germline V gene sequence: CDR1 MNHEY, CDR2 SMNVEV (reference sequence). This CDR3 comprises 14 residues. The V gene lost 7 bases and the J gene lost 3 bases, with 13 bases spanning the gap. This CDR3 is CASNPQNGYNEQFF. In nucleotides, the CDR3 is TGTGCCAGCAATCCGCAGAACGGCTACAATGAGCAGTTCTTC.

The genes are TRBV5-8 and TRBJ2-5; 16 nucleotides align to TRBD2. CDR1 SGHTS and CDR2 YDEGEE come from the germline V gene. Losses at the gene ends were 5 bases for V and 4 bases for J; bases not matched to a gene: 11. This CDR3 has 18 amino acids. The CDR3 region is CASSSGTSGRAMGETQYF. The CDR3 coding sequence is TGTGCCAGCAGTTCCGGGACTAGCGGGAGGGCAATGGGAGAGACCCAGTACTTC.

The rearrangement links TRBV30 to TRBJ2-7; D may match TRBD1 or TRBD2 (5 bases each). This CDR3 spans 13 amino acids. Germline CDR1 reads GTSNPN; CDR2 reads SVGIG (reference sequence). V was trimmed by 3 bases and J by 2 bases, leaving 11 bases between them. The CDR3 nucleotides read TGTGCCTGGAGCGCAGGGACGACCTACGAGCAGTACTTC. Its translation is CAWSAGTTYEQYF.

The CDR3 reads CAWSGRSSYNEQFF. CDR3 nucleotide sequence: TGTGCCTGGAGTGGAAGGAGCTCCTACAATGAGCAGTTCTTC. The chain carries TRBV30 and TRBJ2-1, with D hard to call. The germline V gene has CDR1 GTSNPN and CDR2 SVGIG (reference sequence). The V and J ends lost 1 base and 0 bases respectively, with 7 bases between them. The CDR3 length is 14 residues.